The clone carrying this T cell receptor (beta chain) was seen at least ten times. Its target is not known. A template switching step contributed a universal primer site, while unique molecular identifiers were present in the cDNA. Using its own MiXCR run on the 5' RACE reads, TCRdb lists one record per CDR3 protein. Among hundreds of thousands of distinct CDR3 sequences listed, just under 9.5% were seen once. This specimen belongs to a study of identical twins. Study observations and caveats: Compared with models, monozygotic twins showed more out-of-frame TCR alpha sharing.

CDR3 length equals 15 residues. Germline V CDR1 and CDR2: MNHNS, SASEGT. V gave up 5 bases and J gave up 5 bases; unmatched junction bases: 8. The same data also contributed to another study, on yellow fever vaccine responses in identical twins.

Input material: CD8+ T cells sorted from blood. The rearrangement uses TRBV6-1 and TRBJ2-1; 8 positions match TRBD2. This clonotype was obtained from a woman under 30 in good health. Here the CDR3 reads CASSPLAGNNNEQFF. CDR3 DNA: TGTGCCAGCAGTCCTCTAGCGGGCAATAACAATGAGCAGTTCTTC.